These 10 T cell receptor beta chains originate from one sample sequenced in a study of CD8+CD57+ T cells in acquired aplastic anemia. Those patients picked for sequencing had displayed CD8+CD57+ cell expansion on flow cytometry. Genomic DNA was employed as the template in profiling TCR beta VDJ and CDR3. Each CDR3 protein is one row after TCRdb ran MiXCR on the reads. The data hold under 250,000 distinct CDR3 sequences, with about 44% observed a single time. Sequenced sample: sorted CD4+, CD8+, or CD8+CD57+ T cells (not recorded which) from PBMCs. The receptors shown here come from a human donor with aplastic anemia.

The J gene is TRBJ1-5, the V gene TRBV19, with TRBD1 matching 8 bases. Germline V gene data show CDR1 as LNHDA and CDR2 as SQIVND (reference sequence). V was pared by 9 bases and J by 3 bases, with 7 bases of the junction left unmatched. There are 14 residues in the CDR3. The CDR3 spells CASSQDRANQPQHF. Here the CDR3 DNA reads TGTGCCAGCAGCCAGGACAGGGCCAATCAGCCCCAGCATTTT.

This rearrangement joins TRBV18 to TRBJ1-5, with D unclear. The CDR3 spans 16 residues. Trimming cost V 3 bases and J 0 bases, with 12 bases left between them. Germline-derived CDR1 and CDR2 are KGHSH and LQKENI. The CDR3 region is CASSPPLSSSNQPQHF. The CDR3 DNA is TGTGCCAGCTCACCCCCGCTAAGCAGTAGCAATCAGCCCCAGCATTTT. Full variable domain (missing parts from reference TRBV18 and TRBJ1-5): NAGVMQNPRHLVRRRGQEARLRCSPMKGHSHVYWYRQLPEEGLKFMVYLQKENIIDESGMPKERFSAEFPKEGPSILRIQQVVRGDSAAYFCASSPPLSSSNQPQHFGDGTRLSIL.

This clonotype has ten or more counts. This sequence joins TRBV5-1 and TRBJ1-1; D is uncertain. V shed 0 bases and J shed 3 bases, with 12 bases lying between them. Germline V gene lookup returns CDR1 SGHRS and CDR2 YFSETQ. CDR3 length: 15 amino acids. The CDR3 sequence: CASSLEASLYTEAFF. DNA for the CDR3: TGCGCCAGCAGCTTGGAAGCCAGTCTGTACACTGAAGCTTTCTTT. The variable domain in full, with the rest retrieved from reference TRBV5-1 and TRBJ1-1, is KAGVTQTPRYLIKTRGQQVTLSCSPISGHRSVSWYQQTPGQGLQFLFEYFSETQRNKGNFPGRFSGRQFSNSRSEMNVSTLELGDSALYLCASSLEASLYTEAFFGQGTRLTVV.

This clonotype was detected a few times. A much more abundant neighbour one base away suggests this may be a read error. The V call is TRBV5-1, the J call TRBJ1-6; D unresolved. The germline gives CDR1 SGHRS, CDR2 YFSETQ. The CDR3 extends over 16 amino acids. The CDR3 nucleotides read TGCGCCAGCGGCTTGGCAAGAACCTTGAATAATTCACCCCTCCACTTT. Encoded protein: CASGLARTLNNSPLHF.

This clonotype appeared many times. The CDR3 DNA sequence: TGTGCCAGCAGCCAAGATCGGGATAACTATGGCTACACCTTC. Encoded protein: CASSQDRDNYGYTF. The rearrangement joins TRBV3-1 to TRBJ1-2; D is ambiguous. CDR1 is LGHDT, CDR2 YNNKEL, per germline (reference sequence). The CDR3 runs 14 residues. V was cut by 0 bases and J by 1 base, with 6 bases left in between.

This clonotype was picked up many times. The chain carries TRBV12-5 and TRBJ1-5, with unresolved D. Trimming took 6 bases from V and 0 from J, leaving 15 bases between them. Germline lookup yields CDR1 LGHNT and CDR2 FRNRAP. The CDR3 runs to 16 residues. The CDR3 DNA follows: TGTGCTAGTGGCCTGTCTTGGGTATCTAGCAATCAGCCCCAGCATTTT. Protein sequence: CASGLSWVSSNQPQHF.

This chain links TRBV25-1 with TRBJ1-2; TRBD1 matches at 8 bases. The V gene end was trimmed by 5 bases and the J gene end by 6 bases; junction bases not matched to a gene: 5. The CDR3 runs 13 residues. CDR1 is MGHDK and CDR2 is SYGVNS in the germline V gene. The CDR3 nucleotides read TGTGCCAGCAGTTCGACAGGGGTCCATGGCTACACCTTC. It encodes CASSSTGVHGYTF.

This clonotype was counted a few times. V gene TRBV28 combines with J gene TRBJ2-1; 7 bases align to TRBD2. Germline values: CDR1 MDHEN, CDR2 SYDVKM. The J segment lost 8 bases and the V segment lost 3 bases, leaving 10 bases of the junction unmatched. There are 15 residues in the CDR3. The DNA for the CDR3 is TGTGCCAGCAGTTTGGAGCGGGATATGGTTGATGAGCAGTTCTTC. It specifies CASSLERDMVDEQFF.

The rearrangement joins TRBV2 to TRBJ2-7; TRBD1 matches 9 bases. From germline, CDR1 is SNHLY and CDR2 FYNNEI. The J segment lost 5 bases and the V segment lost 7 bases, leaving 3 bases of the junction unmatched. The CDR3 has 12 amino acids. CDR3 in amino acids: CASTRTGDEQYV. CDR3 nucleotides: TGTGCCAGCACAAGGACAGGGGACGAGCAGTACGTC.

The J gene is TRBJ2-1, the V gene TRBV5-6, with 10 bases that match TRBD1. CDR3 size: 18 residues. V lost 6 bases, J lost 3 bases, and 15 bases stayed unmatched. In germline, CDR1 is SGHDT, CDR2 YYEEEE. The CDR3 loop is CASTPPLGTGVGYNEQFF. In DNA form, the CDR3 reads TGTGCCAGCACCCCCCCGCTCGGGACAGGGGTAGGCTACAATGAGCAGTTCTTC.